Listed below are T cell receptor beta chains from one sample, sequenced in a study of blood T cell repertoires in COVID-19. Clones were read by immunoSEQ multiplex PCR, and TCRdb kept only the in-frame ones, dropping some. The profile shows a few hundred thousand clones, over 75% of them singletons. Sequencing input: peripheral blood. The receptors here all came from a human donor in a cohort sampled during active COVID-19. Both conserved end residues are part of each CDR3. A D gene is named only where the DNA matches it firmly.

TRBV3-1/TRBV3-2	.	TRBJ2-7	TGTGCCAGCAGCCAAGGTCTAGCGAACACCTACGAGCAGTACTTC	CASSQGLANTYEQYF
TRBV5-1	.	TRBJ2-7	TGCGCCAGCAGGGTCGACAGCCTAGGCGAGCAGTACTTC	CASRVDSLGEQYF
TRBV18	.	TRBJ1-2	TGTGCCAGCTCACCTACAGGGTCTGGTGGCTACACCTTC	CASSPTGSGGYTF
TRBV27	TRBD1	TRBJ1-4	TGTGCCAGCAGTCCAGGGGGAGGTTTTGAAAAACTGTTTTTT	CASSPGGGFEKLFF
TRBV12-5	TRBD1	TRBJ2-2	TGTGCTAGTGGTTTGGGACAGGGGATCACCGGGGAGCTGTTTTTT	CASGLGQGITGELFF
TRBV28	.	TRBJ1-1	TGTGCCAGCAGTCCTTCACCCGGGAATGGGAACACTGAAGCTTTCTTT	CASSPSPGNGNTEAFF
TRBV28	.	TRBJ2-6	TGTGCCAGCAAGGCGGGCGGCGGGGCTGGGGCCAACGTCCTGACTTTC	CASKAGGGAGANVLTF
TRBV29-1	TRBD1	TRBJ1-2	TGCAGCGTCGCAGGGGGGAAGCCACATGGCTACACCTTC	CSVAGGKPHGYTF
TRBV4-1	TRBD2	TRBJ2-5	TGCGCCAGCAGCCAAGAGGGGACTAGCGGGAGATGGGGGACCCAGTACTTC	CASSQEGTSGRWGTQYF
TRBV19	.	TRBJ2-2	TGTGCCAGTAGTGCGTATCGGGCCGGGGAGCTGTTTTTT	CASSAYRAGELFF